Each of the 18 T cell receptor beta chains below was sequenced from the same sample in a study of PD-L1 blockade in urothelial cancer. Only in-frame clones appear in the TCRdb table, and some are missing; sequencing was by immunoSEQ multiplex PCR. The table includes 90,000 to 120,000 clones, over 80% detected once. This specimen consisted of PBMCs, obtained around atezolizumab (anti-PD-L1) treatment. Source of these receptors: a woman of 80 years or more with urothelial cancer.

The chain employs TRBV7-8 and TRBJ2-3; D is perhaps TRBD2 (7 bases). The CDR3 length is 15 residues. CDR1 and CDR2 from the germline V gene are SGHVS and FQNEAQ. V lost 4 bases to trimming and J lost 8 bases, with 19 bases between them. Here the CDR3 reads CASSSRAGAGGTQYF. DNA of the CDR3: TGTGCCAGCAGCTCTCGGGCGGGGGCCGGCGGTACGCAGTATTTT.

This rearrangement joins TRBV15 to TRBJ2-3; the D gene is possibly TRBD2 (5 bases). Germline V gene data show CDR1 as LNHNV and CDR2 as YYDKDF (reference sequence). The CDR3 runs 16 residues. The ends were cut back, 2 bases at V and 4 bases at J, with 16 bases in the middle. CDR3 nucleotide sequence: TGTGCCACCAGCAGACGTCAGGACGGAGGATCAGATACGCAGTATTTT. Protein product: CATSRRQDGGSDTQYF.

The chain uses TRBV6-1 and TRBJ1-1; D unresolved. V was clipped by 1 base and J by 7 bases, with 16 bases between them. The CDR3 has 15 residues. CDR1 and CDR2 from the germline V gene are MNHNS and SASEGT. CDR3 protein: CASSEETVYALEAFF. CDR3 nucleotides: TGTGCCAGCAGTGAAGAAACGGTTTACGCCCTTGAAGCTTTCTTT.

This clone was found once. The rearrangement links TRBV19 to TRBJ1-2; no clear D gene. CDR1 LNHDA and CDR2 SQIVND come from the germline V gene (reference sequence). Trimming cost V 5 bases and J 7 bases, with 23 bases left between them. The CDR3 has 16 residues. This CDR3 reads CASSFSRRGAAGGYTF. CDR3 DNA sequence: TGTGCCAGTAGTTTCTCGCGCCGGGGAGCGGCGGGTGGCTACACCTTC.

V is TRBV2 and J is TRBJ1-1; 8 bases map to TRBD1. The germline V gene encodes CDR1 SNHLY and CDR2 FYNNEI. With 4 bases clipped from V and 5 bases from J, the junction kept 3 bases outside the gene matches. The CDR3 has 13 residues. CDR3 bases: TGTGCCAGCAGTGTGGACAGGGAGACTGAAGCTTTCTTT. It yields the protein CASSVDRETEAFF.

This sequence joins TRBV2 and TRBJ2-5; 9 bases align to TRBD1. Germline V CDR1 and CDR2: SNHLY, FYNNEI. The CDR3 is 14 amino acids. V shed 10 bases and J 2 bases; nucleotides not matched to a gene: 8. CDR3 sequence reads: CATGGTGIQETQYF. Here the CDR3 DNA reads TGTGCCACCGGAGGGACAGGGATTCAAGAGACCCAGTACTTC.

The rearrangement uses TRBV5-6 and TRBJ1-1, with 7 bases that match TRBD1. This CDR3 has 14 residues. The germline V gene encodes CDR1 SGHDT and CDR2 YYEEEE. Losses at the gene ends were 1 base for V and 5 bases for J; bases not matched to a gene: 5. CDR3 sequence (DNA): TGTGCCAGCAGCTTGAGGGGGCAGGGTACTGAAGCTTTCTTT. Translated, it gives CASSLRGQGTEAFF. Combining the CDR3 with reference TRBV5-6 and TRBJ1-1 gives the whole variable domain DAGVTQSPTHLIKTRGQQVTLRCSPKSGHDTVSWYQQALGQGPQFIFQYYEEEERQRGNFPDRFSGHQFPNYSSELNVNALLLGDSALYLCASSLRGQGTEAFFGQGTRLTVV.

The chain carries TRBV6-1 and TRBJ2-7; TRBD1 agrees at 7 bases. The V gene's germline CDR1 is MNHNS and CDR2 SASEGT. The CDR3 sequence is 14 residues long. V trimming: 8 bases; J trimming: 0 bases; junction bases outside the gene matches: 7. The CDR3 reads CASFPGQSSYEQYF. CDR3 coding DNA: TGTGCCAGCTTTCCGGGACAGAGCTCCTACGAGCAGTACTTC.

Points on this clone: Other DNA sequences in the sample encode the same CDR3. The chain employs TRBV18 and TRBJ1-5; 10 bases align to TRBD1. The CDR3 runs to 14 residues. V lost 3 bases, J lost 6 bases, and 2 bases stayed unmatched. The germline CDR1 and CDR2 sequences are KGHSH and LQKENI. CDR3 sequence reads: CASSPGQGVQPQHF. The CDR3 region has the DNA TGTGCCAGCTCACCCGGACAGGGGGTTCAGCCCCAGCATTTT.

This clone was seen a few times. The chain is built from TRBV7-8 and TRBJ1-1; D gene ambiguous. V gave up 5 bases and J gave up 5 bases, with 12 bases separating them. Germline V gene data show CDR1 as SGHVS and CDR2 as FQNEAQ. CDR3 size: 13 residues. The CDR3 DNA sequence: TGTGCCAGCAGCATAAAAAAGAGGACTGAAGCTTTCTTT. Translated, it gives CASSIKKRTEAFF.

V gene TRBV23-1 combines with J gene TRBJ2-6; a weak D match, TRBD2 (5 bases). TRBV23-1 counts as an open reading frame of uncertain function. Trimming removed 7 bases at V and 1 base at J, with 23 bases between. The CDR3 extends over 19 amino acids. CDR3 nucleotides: TGCGCCAGCATTCGGAGGACTCCGGGCGCCCCTTCTGGGGCCAACGTCCTGACTTTC. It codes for CASIRRTPGAPSGANVLTF.

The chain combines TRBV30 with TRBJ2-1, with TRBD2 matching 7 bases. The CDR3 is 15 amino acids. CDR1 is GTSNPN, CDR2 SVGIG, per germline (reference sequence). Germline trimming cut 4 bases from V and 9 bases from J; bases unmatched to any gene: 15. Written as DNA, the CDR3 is TGTGCCTGGACCGGGGCGGGGGACCCGAAACGTGAGCAGTTCTTC. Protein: CAWTGAGDPKREQFF.

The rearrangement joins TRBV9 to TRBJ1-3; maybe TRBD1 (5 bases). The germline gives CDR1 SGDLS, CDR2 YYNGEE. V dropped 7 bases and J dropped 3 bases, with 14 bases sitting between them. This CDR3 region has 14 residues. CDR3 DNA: TGTGCCAGCGGTTACAGGCCGGGTGGAAACACCATATATTTT. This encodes CASGYRPGGNTIYF. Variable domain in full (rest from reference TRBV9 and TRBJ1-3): DSGVTQTPKHLITATGQRVTLRCSPRSGDLSVYWYQQSLDQGLQFLIQYYNGEERAKGNILERFSAQQFPDLHSELNLSSLELGDSALYFCASGYRPGGNTIYFGEGSWLTVV.

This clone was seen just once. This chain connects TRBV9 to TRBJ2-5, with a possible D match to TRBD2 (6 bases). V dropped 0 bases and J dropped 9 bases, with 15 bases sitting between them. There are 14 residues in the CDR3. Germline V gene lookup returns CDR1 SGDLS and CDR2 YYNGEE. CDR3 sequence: CASSVGGVERAQYF. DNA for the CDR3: TGTGCCAGCAGCGTAGGCGGGGTGGAACGGGCCCAGTACTTC.

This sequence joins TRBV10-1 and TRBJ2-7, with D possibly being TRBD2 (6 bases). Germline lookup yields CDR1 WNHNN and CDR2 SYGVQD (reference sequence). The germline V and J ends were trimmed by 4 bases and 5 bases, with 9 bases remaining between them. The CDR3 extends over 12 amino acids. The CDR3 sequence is CASSAAGNEQYF. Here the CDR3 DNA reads TGCGCCAGCAGTGCGGCGGGGAACGAGCAGTACTTC.

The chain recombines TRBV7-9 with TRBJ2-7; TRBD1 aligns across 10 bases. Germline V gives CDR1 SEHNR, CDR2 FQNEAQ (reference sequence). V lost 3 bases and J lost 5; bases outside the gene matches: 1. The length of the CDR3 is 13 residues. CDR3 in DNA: TGTGCCAGCAGCTTGACAGGGGGCAACGAGCAGTACTTC. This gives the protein CASSLTGGNEQYF.

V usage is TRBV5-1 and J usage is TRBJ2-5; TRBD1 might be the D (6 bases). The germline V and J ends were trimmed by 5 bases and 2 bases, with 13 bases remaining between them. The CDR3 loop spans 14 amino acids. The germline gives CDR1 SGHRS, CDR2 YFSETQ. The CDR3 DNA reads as TGCGCCAGCAGTGCAGGGACACTTCAAGAGACCCAGTACTTC. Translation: CASSAGTLQETQYF. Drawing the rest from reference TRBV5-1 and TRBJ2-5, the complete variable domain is KAGVTQTPRYLIKTRGQQVTLSCSPISGHRSVSWYQQTPGQGLQFLFEYFSETQRNKGNFPGRFSGRQFSNSRSEMNVSTLELGDSALYLCASSAGTLQETQYFGPGTRLLVL.

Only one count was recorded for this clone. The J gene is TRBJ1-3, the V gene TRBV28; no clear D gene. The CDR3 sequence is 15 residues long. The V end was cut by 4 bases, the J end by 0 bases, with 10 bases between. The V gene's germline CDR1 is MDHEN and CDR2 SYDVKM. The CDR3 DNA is TGTGCCAGCAGTTCGCAACAGCTCTCTGGAAACACCATATATTTT. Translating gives CASSSQQLSGNTIYF.